What follows describes a single TCR beta chain. Using a J-beta primer mix together with a sample-barcoded 5' primer, a second PCR was run for 7 to 11 cycles. Tags on each cDNA molecule came from a template-switch adaptor with 12 random nucleotides. TCRdb called the 5' RACE reads again in MiXCR, with one record for every CDR3 protein. The table has over a million distinct CDR3 sequences, approximately 38% seen once; the top ten hold roughly 8.2%. Germline CDR1 is MNHNS and CDR2 is SASEGT. Trimming took 6 bases from V and 5 from J; bases not matched to a gene: 7. The CDR3 is 15 amino acids. These data belong to a study of blood T cells in healthy people across ages.

Sequenced input: blood. The receptor was isolated from a woman aged 18-30 years in good health. The chain uses TRBV6-1 and TRBJ2-1; TRBD2 matches at 10 bases. The CDR3 protein is CASRGWTSGNNEQFF. Here the CDR3 DNA reads TGTGCCAGCAGGGGATGGACTAGCGGCAACAATGAGCAGTTCTTC.